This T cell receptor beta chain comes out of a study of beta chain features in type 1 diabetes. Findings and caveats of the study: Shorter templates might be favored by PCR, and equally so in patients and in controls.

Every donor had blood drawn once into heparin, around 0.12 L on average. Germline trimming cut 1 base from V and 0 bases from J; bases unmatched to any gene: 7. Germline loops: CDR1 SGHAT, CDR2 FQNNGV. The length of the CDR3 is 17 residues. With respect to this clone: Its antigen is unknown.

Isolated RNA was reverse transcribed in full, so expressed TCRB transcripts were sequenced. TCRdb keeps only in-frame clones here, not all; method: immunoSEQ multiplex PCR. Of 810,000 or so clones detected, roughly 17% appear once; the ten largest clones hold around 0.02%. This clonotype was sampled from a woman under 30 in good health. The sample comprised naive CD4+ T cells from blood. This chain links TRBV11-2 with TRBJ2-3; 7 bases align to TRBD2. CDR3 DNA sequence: TGTGCCAGCAGCTTAGTCGTCTCGGGAGGCAGCACAGATACGCAGTATTTT. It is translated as CASSLVVSGGSTDTQYF.